This is a list of T cell receptor beta chains from one sample in a study of T-cell reconstitution after alpha-beta-depleted transplantation in children. TCRdb independently ran MiXCR on the PCR reads; one entry per CDR3 protein. This sample has about a million distinct CDR3 sequences; about 29% occur once, and the top ten carry roughly 27%. Sequenced material: PBMCs, mostly from graft donor cells, taken 360 days after TCRalphabeta/CD19-depleted stem cell transplant. The receptors were gathered from a boy under two years old who had a stem cell transplant for SCID, so the T cells may come from the graft donor. The CDR3 runs from the conserved cysteine through the conserved F or W. A D gene is named only where the DNA matches it firmly. A row's size may be missing; if present it is once, few, many or a size class.

. . TRBJ1-4 TRBV7-8 TGTGCCAGCAGCTTAGCGAGGGTCGTCAGCCTTGCAACTAGTGAAAAACTGTTTTTT CASSLARVVSLATSEKLFF
. few TRBJ2-7 TRBV4-3 TGCGCCAGCAGCCAAGTCCTCACGGGATCCTACGAGCAGTACTTC CASSQVLTGSYEQYF
. . TRBJ2-5 TRBV29-1 TGCAGCGTTCTGACTGGCTGGCGAGAGACCCAGTACTTC CSVLTGWRETQYF
. . TRBJ2-2 TRBV5-1 TGCGCCAGCAGCTTCCCAGGGTCCACCGGGGAGCTGCTTTTT CASSFPGSTGELLF
TRBD2 . TRBJ2-1 TRBV12-3/TRBV12-4 TGTGCCAGCAGCCGCTGGGGGGGGAGCTCCTACAATGAGCAGTTCTTC CASSRWGGSSYNEQFF
TRBD2 . TRBJ2-1 TRBV5-1 TGCGCCAGCAGCCTACTAGCGGGGCCCTCCTACAATGAGCAGTTCTTC CASSLLAGPSYNEQFF
. few TRBJ1-6 TRBV4-2 TGTGCCAGCAGCCAAGGGGGGGGGCTAATCTGGTATTCACCCCTCCACTTT CASSQGGGLIWYSPLHF
TRBD2 . TRBJ2-7 TRBV12-3/TRBV12-4 TGTGCCAGCAGTTCCCCGGGACTAGCGGGGGGGCGGGGCTACGAGCAGTACTTC CASSSPGLAGGRGYEQYF
. . TRBJ1-1 TRBV5-1 TGCGCCAGCAGCTTTGAGTACAGAATGAACACTGAAGCTTTCTTT CASSFEYRMNTEAFF
TRBD1 . TRBJ2-1 TRBV7-8 TGTGCCAGCAGCCTCACCCGGGACAGGGGGGCCTACAATGAGCAGTTCTTC CASSLTRDRGAYNEQFF
. . TRBJ2-3 TRBV5-1 TGCGCCAGCAGTCTACAGGGTTTAGCGCCAGATACGCAGTATTTT CASSLQGLAPDTQYF
TRBD1 once TRBJ1-1 TRBV7-3 TGTGCCAGCAGCAAAAGACAGGGTCAGAACACTGAAGCTTTCTTT CASSKRQGQNTEAFF
TRBD2 . TRBJ2-3 TRBV20-1 TGCAGTGCTAGCGCTCTTGGTGGCCTAGCGGGTTCTCGCACAGATACGCAGTATTTT CSASALGGLAGSRTDTQYF
. . TRBJ2-7 TRBV12-5 TGTGCTAGTGGTGGACCCCGTCCCTACGAGCAGTACTTC CASGGPRPYEQYF
TRBD2 . TRBJ2-5 TRBV5-1 TGCGCCAGCAGCCAAGGACTAGCGGGTCTTCAAGAGACCCAGTACTTC CASSQGLAGLQETQYF
. . TRBJ1-1 TRBV14 TGTGCCAGCAGCCAAGATTTGCGGCACGTGGGGGAAGCTTTCTTT CASSQDLRHVGEAFF
. . TRBJ2-4 TRBV4-2 TGTGCCAGCAGCCAACCTGGGACACGGGGCCCGTTAAAGTACTTC CASSQPGTRGPLKYF
. . TRBJ2-6 TRBV18 TGTGCCAGCTCACCACTCGGTAGTGCCTCTGGGGCCAACGTCCTGACTTTC CASSPLGSASGANVLTF
. few TRBJ2-3 TRBV5-1 TGCGCCAGCAGCTTGGCCTCCCCTGGGGCAGATACGCAGTATTTT CASSLASPGADTQYF
TRBD2 . TRBJ2-3 TRBV12-3/TRBV12-4 TGTGCCAGCAGCGGGGGGACTAGCGGACCAGATACGCAGTATTTT CASSGGTSGPDTQYF
. once TRBJ1-1 TRBV4-1 TGCGCCAGCAGCCAAGACGGGGGTCAGTGGAACACTGAAGCTTTCTTT CASSQDGGQWNTEAFF
TRBD1 few TRBJ2-7 TRBV18 TGTGCCAGCTCACGATACAGGGGGATTGGCGAGCAGTACTTC CASSRYRGIGEQYF
TRBD1 few TRBJ1-4 TRBV5-6 TGTGCCAGCAGGCGGCAGGGGGCTGAAAAACTGTTTTTT CASRRQGAEKLFF
TRBD2 many TRBJ2-3 TRBV20-1 TGCAGTGCTAGGGTGGGACTAGCGGGGAGGACAGATACGCAGTATTTT CSARVGLAGRTDTQYF
. few TRBJ1-6 TRBV15 TGTGCCACCAGCAGGGCGGCATATAATTCACCCCTCCACTTT CATSRAAYNSPLHF
. . TRBJ2-7 TRBV18 TGTGCCAGCTCACCAGCCCATAAGGGCGAGCAGTACTTC CASSPAHKGEQYF
. once TRBJ2-7 TRBV7-2 TGTGCCAGCAGCTCACAACGAGGCGGGAATGAGCAGTACTTC CASSSQRGGNEQYF
TRBD2 . TRBJ2-3 TRBV20-1 TGCAGTGCTAGAGTTCCGGGGGGATTGACAGATACGCAGTATTTT CSARVPGGLTDTQYF